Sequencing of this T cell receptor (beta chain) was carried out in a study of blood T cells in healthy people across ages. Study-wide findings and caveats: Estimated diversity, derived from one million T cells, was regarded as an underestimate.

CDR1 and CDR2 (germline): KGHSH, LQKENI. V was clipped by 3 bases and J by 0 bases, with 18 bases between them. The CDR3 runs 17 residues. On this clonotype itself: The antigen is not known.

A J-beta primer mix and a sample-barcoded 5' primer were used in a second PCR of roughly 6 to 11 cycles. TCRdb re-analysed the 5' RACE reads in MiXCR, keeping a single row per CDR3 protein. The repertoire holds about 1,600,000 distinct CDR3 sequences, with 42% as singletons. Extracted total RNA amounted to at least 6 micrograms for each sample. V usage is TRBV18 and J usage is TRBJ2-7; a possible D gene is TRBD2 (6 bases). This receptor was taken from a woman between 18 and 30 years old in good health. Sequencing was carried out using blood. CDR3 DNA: TGTGCCAGCTCACCCCCGGGTAGCGGAGGAAGCTCCTACGAGCAGTACTTC. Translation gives CASSPPGSGGSSYEQYF. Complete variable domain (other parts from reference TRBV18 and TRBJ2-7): NAGVMQNPRHLVRRRGQEARLRCSPMKGHSHVYWYRQLPEEGLKFMVYLQKENIIDESGMPKERFSAEFPKEGPSILRIQQVVRGDSAAYFCASSPPGSGGSSYEQYFGPGTRLTVT.